The TCR beta chain described here comes from a study of T-cell memory formation after mild COVID-19. About the study: In these data, TCR clusters were largely donor specific. Study-level points and caveats: Mainly in CM and EM were contracting CD4+ clones; CD8+ were in EMRA.

With regard to this clonotype: The antigen remains unidentified.

Each CDR3 protein is one row after TCRdb ran MiXCR on the 5' RACE reads. Among 450,000 to 650,000 distinct CDR3 sequences listed, roughly 20% were seen once. V lost 7 bases and J 3 bases, leaving 7 bases between the germline ends. Looked up from germline, CDR1 is SGHNT and CDR2 is YYREEE (reference sequence). There are 12 residues in the CDR3. The sequenced sample was PBMCs or a T cell subset sorted from them (not recorded which). The clonotype was recovered from an adult woman who had mild COVID-19 (a few samples of this study predate the infection). Cell type and time point are not known. The chain joins TRBV5-4 to TRBJ1-4; D is perhaps TRBD1 (5 bases). CDR3 region: CASQGPNEKLFF. CDR3 coding DNA: TGTGCCAGCCAGGGACCTAATGAAAAACTGTTTTTT.